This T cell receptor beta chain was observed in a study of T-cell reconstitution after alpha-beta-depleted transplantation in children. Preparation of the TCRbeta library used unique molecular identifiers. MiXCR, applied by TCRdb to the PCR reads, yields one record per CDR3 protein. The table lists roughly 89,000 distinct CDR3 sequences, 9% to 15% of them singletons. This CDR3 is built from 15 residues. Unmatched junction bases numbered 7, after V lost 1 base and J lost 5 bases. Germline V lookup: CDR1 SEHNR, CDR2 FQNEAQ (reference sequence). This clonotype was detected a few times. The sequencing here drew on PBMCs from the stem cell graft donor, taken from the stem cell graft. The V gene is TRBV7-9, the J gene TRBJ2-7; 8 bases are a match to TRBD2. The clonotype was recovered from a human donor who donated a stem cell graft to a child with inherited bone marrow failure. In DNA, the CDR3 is TGTGCCAGCAGCTTAGGCGGGGGGCCAGTTAACGAGCAGTACTTC. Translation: CASSLGGGPVNEQYF. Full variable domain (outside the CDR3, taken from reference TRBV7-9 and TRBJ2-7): DTGVSQNPRHKITKRGQNVTFRCDPISEHNRLYWYRQTLGQGPEFLTYFQNEAQLEKSRLLSDRFSAERPKGSFSTLEIQRTEQGDSAMYLCASSLGGGPVNEQYFGPGTRLTVT.